This TCR beta chain was sequenced for a study of blood T cell repertoires in COVID-19. Looking at the study overall: Researchers got acute and convalescent COVID-19 samples from the United States, Italy and Spain.

Here immunoSEQ multiplex PCR was the method, and the copy in TCRdb shows in-frame clones only, minus some. The profile covers tens of thousands of clones, with 90% appearing a single time and over 6.5% taken by the ten largest. Input material: peripheral blood. This TCR was recovered from a man between 18 and 29 years old with COVID-19, enrolled during active disease.

The CDR3, as DNA: TGTGCCAGCAGCCCGGGGACAGTCGGCACTGAAGCTTTCTTT. The encoded protein is CASSPGTVGTEAFF. This chain connects TRBV9 to TRBJ1-1; 7 positions match TRBD1. Germline V CDR1 and CDR2: SGDLS, YYNGEE. V lost 4 bases and J lost 4; bases outside the gene matches: 7. The CDR3 has 14 amino acids.